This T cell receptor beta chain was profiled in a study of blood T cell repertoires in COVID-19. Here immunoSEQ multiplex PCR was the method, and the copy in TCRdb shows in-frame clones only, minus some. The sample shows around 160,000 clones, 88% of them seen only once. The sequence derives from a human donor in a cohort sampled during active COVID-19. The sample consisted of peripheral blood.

The CDR3: CASSESTPGTGGMNSPLHF. CDR3 bases: TGCGCCAGCAGTGAGTCGACTCCGGGGACAGGGGGCATGAATTCACCCCTCCACTTT. This chain connects TRBV10-1 to TRBJ1-6; TRBD1 aligns across 12 bases. This CDR3 is 19 amino acids long. Germline trimming cut 0 bases from V and 7 bases from J; bases unmatched to any gene: 10. Germline values: CDR1 WNHNN, CDR2 SYGVQD (reference sequence).